A single sample gave rise to the 31 T cell receptor beta chains below, sequenced in a study of PD-L1 blockade in urothelial cancer. The assay was immunoSEQ multiplex PCR, and TCRdb's table has in-frame clones only and misses some. The repertoire includes tens of thousands of clones, around 84% of them detected once, and 8.5% to 10% sits in the top ten. As for time point: pretreatment peripheral blood. Sample: PBMCs, taken around atezolizumab (anti-PD-L1) treatment. The origin of the receptors is a woman in her seventies with urothelial cancer.

In its sample, this clone was seen once. The CDR3 is CASTPTSGSTDTQYF. The CDR3 DNA reads TGCGCCAGCACCCCCACTAGCGGGAGCACAGATACGCAGTATTTT. The J gene is TRBJ2-3, the V gene TRBV5-1; 9 bases map to TRBD2. With 6 bases clipped from V and 0 bases from J, the junction kept 5 bases outside the gene matches. The CDR3 is 15 amino acids. The germline gives CDR1 SGHRS, CDR2 YFSETQ.

The V and J genes are TRBV28 and TRBJ2-3; no reliable D call. Deletions cut 6 bases from V and 5 bases from J, with 9 bases between. The length of the CDR3 is 12 residues. CDR1 and CDR2 (germline): MDHEN, SYDVKM. Here the CDR3 reads CASRERRDTQYF. CDR3 nucleotide sequence: TGTGCCAGCAGAGAGCGCCGAGATACGCAGTATTTT.

This clone was detected only a few times. J is TRBJ1-5 and V is TRBV28, with D tentatively TRBD1 (6 bases). Germline-derived CDR1 and CDR2 are MDHEN and SYDVKM. The CDR3 contains 14 residues. Trimming took off 2 bases at V and 6 bases at J, with 11 bases between the two ends. CDR3 amino acids: CASSLTGQFQPQHF. The CDR3 bases are TGTGCCAGCAGTTTAACCGGACAGTTTCAGCCCCAGCATTTT. Looking up the rest from reference TRBV28 and TRBJ1-5 gives the full variable domain: DVKVTQSSRYLVKRTGEKVFLECVQDMDHENMFWYRQDPGLGLRLIYFSYDVKMKEKGDIPEGYSVSREKKERFSLILESASTNQTSMYLCASSLTGQFQPQHFGDGTRLSIL.

This chain connects TRBV28 to TRBJ2-7; possibly TRBD1 for D (6 bases). Germline CDR1 and CDR2: MDHEN and SYDVKM. The CDR3 is 14 residues long. V was shortened by 3 bases and J by 2 bases, with 11 bases between the two germline ends. The CDR3 nucleotides read TGTGCCAGCAGTTTGCCAGGGGACCCCTACGAGCAGTACTTC. Translation gives CASSLPGDPYEQYF.

This chain connects TRBV14 to TRBJ2-3; D might be TRBD2 (6 bases). The germline gives CDR1 SGHDN, CDR2 FVKESK. V was pared by 4 bases and J by 5 bases, with 10 bases between. The CDR3 contains 13 residues. The CDR3 sequence is CASSLPGRDTQYF. DNA of the CDR3: TGTGCCAGCAGCCTCCCCGGGAGAGATACGCAGTATTTT.

This sequence joins TRBV4-2 and TRBJ1-4; 7 positions agree with TRBD1. V lost 4 bases to trimming and J lost 7 bases; unmatched junction nucleotides: 9. Germline assignment: CDR1 LGHNA and CDR2 YNFKEQ. The length of the CDR3 is 15 residues. CDR3 in DNA: TGTGCCAGCAGCCTAAGAGGGGGCGCGGCTGAAAAACTGTTTTTT. Translated, it gives CASSLRGGAAEKLFF.

J is TRBJ1-1 and V is TRBV5-1; D is uncertain. V gave up 9 bases and J gave up 1 base, with 16 bases separating them. The CDR3 has 14 residues. CDR1 is SGHRS and CDR2 is YFSETQ in the germline V gene. The CDR3 spells CATKPSPGNTEAFF. CDR3 nucleotides: TGCGCCACCAAACCAAGTCCAGGGAACACTGAAGCTTTCTTT. The whole variable domain, filled in from reference TRBV5-1 and TRBJ1-1, reads KAGVTQTPRYLIKTRGQQVTLSCSPISGHRSVSWYQQTPGQGLQFLFEYFSETQRNKGNFPGRFSGRQFSNSRSEMNVSTLELGDSALYLCATKPSPGNTEAFFGQGTRLTVV.

The J gene is TRBJ2-3, the V gene TRBV6-1, with a possible D match to TRBD1 (6 bases). Trimming stripped 7 bases from V and 6 bases from J, with 17 bases between. The CDR3 covers 14 residues. The germline V gene has CDR1 MNHNS and CDR2 SASEGT. CDR3 DNA: TGTGCCAGCAAACCCATCAGGGGTCAGGATACGCAGTATTTT. It codes for CASKPIRGQDTQYF.

The V gene is TRBV4-1, the J gene TRBJ1-3, with D uncertain. With 0 bases removed from V and 0 bases from J, the gap between germline ends came to 9 bases. The CDR3 covers 16 residues. From germline, CDR1 is MGHRA and CDR2 YSYEKL. CDR3 region: CASSQDPWLSGNTIYF. As DNA, the CDR3 is TGCGCCAGCAGCCAAGATCCGTGGCTCTCTGGAAACACCATATATTTT.

The chain carries TRBV6-6 and TRBJ1-2, with D possibly TRBD1 on 6 matching bases. V gave up 2 bases and J gave up 8 bases, with 12 bases separating them. Germline V CDR1 and CDR2: MNHNY, SVGAGI (reference sequence). There are 13 residues in the CDR3. The CDR3 spells CASSYVGTGGYTF. The CDR3 DNA is TGTGCCAGCAGTTACGTCGGAACAGGGGGCTACACCTTC.

This rearrangement joins TRBV10-3 to TRBJ1-1, with 9 positions matching TRBD1. The CDR3 covers 14 residues. CDR1 and CDR2 from the germline V gene are ENHRY and SYGVKD. V dropped 10 bases and J dropped 0; count of bases not matched to a gene: 6. The CDR3 loop reads CATGTGPLNTEAFF. CDR3 in DNA: TGTGCCACCGGGACAGGGCCTCTGAACACTGAAGCTTTCTTT.

In this sample, this clone turned up once. The chain links TRBV30 to TRBJ2-7, with 7 bases identical to TRBD1. The CDR3 is 13 amino acids. Trimming at V came to 7 bases and at J to 0 bases, leaving 6 bases not matched to a gene. Germline V lookup: CDR1 GTSNPN, CDR2 SVGIG (reference sequence). CDR3 loop: CAYGQVPSYEQYF. The CDR3 DNA reads as TGTGCCTACGGACAGGTGCCCTCCTACGAGCAGTACTTC.

The J gene is TRBJ2-2, the V gene TRBV19, with a tentative D call TRBD2 (5 bases). Trimming shortened V by 5 bases and J by 3 bases, and 16 bases separated the two germline ends. CDR1 is LNHDA, CDR2 SQIVND, per germline (reference sequence). The CDR3 runs to 16 residues. The CDR3 sequence is CASSPRGAPHTGELFF. The CDR3 DNA reads as TGTGCCAGTAGTCCTCGGGGAGCCCCACACACCGGGGAGCTGTTTTTT.

This clone was seen more than once but under ten times. The V gene is TRBV5-4, the J gene TRBJ1-1; D remains ambiguous. The CDR3 covers 13 residues. The V end was cut by 2 bases, the J end by 2 bases, with 7 bases between. Germline lookup yields CDR1 SGHNT and CDR2 YYREEE (reference sequence). CDR3 in amino acids: CASSFPGNTEAFF. CDR3 nucleotide sequence: TGTGCCAGCAGCTTCCCAGGTAACACTGAAGCTTTCTTT.

The rearrangement uses TRBV7-9 and TRBJ1-5; a weak D match, TRBD1 (5 bases). The CDR3 covers 13 residues. Germline V gene lookup returns CDR1 SEHNR and CDR2 FQNEAQ (reference sequence). Trimming took off 11 bases at V and 12 bases at J, with 23 bases between the two ends. CDR3 sequence: CASGEGLSLYQHF. In nucleotides, the CDR3 is TGTGCCTCTGGGGAGGGACTGAGTTTGTACCAGCATTTT.

This clone showed up many times. The chain is built from TRBV6-1 and TRBJ2-7, with D perhaps TRBD2 (5 bases). The CDR3 loop spans 12 amino acids. Germline V lookup: CDR1 MNHNS, CDR2 SASEGT. V lost 7 bases and J lost 4, with 11 bases in between. The CDR3 here is CASTEGAYEQYF. The CDR3 DNA sequence: TGTGCCAGCACCGAGGGAGCATACGAGCAGTACTTC.

The chain recombines TRBV5-1 with TRBJ2-3, with TRBD2 as a possible D gene (6 bases). The V end was cut by 2 bases, the J end by 1 base, with 8 bases between. Germline V CDR1 and CDR2: SGHRS, YFSETQ. The CDR3 length is 14 residues. Here the CDR3 DNA reads TGCGCCAGCAGCTTCGGGGGTGGCACAGATACGCAGTATTTT. Its translation: CASSFGGGTDTQYF.

CDR3 sequence: CASSRGPEPYGYTF. The CDR3 region has the DNA TGTGCCAGCTCACGCGGTCCGGAACCCTATGGCTACACCTTC. This chain uses TRBV18 with TRBJ1-2; D is uncertain. This CDR3 is 14 amino acids long. The ends were cut back, 4 bases at V and 4 bases at J, with 13 bases in the middle. In germline, CDR1 is KGHSH, CDR2 LQKENI.

The rearrangement uses TRBV4-3 and TRBJ2-7; 10 bases match TRBD1. Germline lookup yields CDR1 LGHNA and CDR2 YSLEER. The CDR3 is 15 residues long. V shed 1 base, J shed 3 bases, and the junction held 3 bases outside the gene matches. The CDR3 bases are TGCGCCAGCAGCCAAGTTAGGACAGGGGGCTACGAGCAGTACTTC. Translating it yields CASSQVRTGGYEQYF.

The V gene is TRBV4-2, the J gene TRBJ2-4; 7 bases are a match to TRBD2. The CDR3 runs 15 residues. The germline gives CDR1 LGHNA, CDR2 YNFKEQ. V gave up 3 bases and J gave up 6 bases; unmatched junction bases: 8. CDR3 nucleotide sequence: TGTGCCAGCAGCCAGACCCCGGGGGGTCGAAACATTCAGTACTTC. Its protein product is CASSQTPGGRNIQYF.

V and J are TRBV7-2 and TRBJ2-1; 7 bases line up with TRBD2. Trimming at V came to 3 bases and at J to 6 bases, leaving 8 bases not matched to a gene. Looked up from germline, CDR1 is SGHTA and CDR2 is FQGNSA. The CDR3 length is 15 residues. In nucleotides, the CDR3 is TGTGCCAGCAGCTTTGACGGGAGGTCTGGCAATGAGCAGTTCTTC. It specifies CASSFDGRSGNEQFF.

J is TRBJ2-3 and V is TRBV25-1; 8 bases map to TRBD2. This CDR3 contains 15 residues. The germline V gene has CDR1 MGHDK and CDR2 SYGVNS. The J segment lost 2 bases and the V segment lost 3 bases, leaving 4 bases of the junction unmatched. The CDR3 DNA sequence: TGTGCCAGCAGTGATTGGACTAGCCCCACAGATACGCAGTATTTT. This sequence encodes CASSDWTSPTDTQYF. Full variable domain (missing parts from reference TRBV25-1 and TRBJ2-3): EADIYQTPRYLVIGTGKKITLECSQTMGHDKMYWYQQDPGMELHLIHYSYGVNSTEKGDLSSESTVSRIRTEHFPLTLESARPSHTSQYLCASSDWTSPTDTQYFGPGTRLTVL.

The V and J genes are TRBV15 and TRBJ1-4; the match to TRBD1 covers 9 bases. Looked up from germline, CDR1 is LNHNV and CDR2 is YYDKDF (reference sequence). The length of the CDR3 is 14 residues. The J segment lost 6 bases and the V segment lost 5 bases, leaving 4 bases of the junction unmatched. In DNA, the CDR3 is TGTGCCACCAGCGTACAGGGGGCCGATGAAAAACTGTTTTTT. This gives the protein CATSVQGADEKLFF.

This chain connects TRBV27 to TRBJ2-7; possibly TRBD1 for D (5 bases). V was cut by 5 bases and J by 3 bases, with 17 bases left in between. From germline, CDR1 is MNHEY and CDR2 SMNVEV (reference sequence). The CDR3 has 15 residues. The CDR3 DNA is TGTGCCAGCAGTCCCAATAGGACACCCCTCTACGAGCAGTACTTC. It translates to CASSPNRTPLYEQYF.

The V call is TRBV11-2, the J call TRBJ2-7, with a possible D match to TRBD1 (6 bases). This CDR3 has 15 residues. Trimming removed 5 bases from V and 0 bases from J, with 14 bases in between. Germline CDR1 reads SGHAT; CDR2 reads FQNNGV. The DNA for the CDR3 is TGTGCCAGCAGCCTATATCTACAGGGCTCCTACGAGCAGTACTTC. It codes for CASSLYLQGSYEQYF.

V is TRBV5-1 and J is TRBJ2-1, with 11 bases lining up with TRBD1. CDR1 and CDR2 (germline): SGHRS, YFSETQ. Unmatched junction bases numbered 6, after V lost 3 bases and J lost 7 bases. The CDR3 sequence is 15 residues long. The CDR3 protein is CASSWGTGGYNEQFF. CDR3 nucleotides: TGCGCCAGCAGCTGGGGGACAGGGGGTTATAATGAGCAGTTCTTC.

The CDR3 protein is CASSRQLNQETQYF. The CDR3, as DNA: TGTGCCAGCAGCCGACAACTGAACCAAGAGACCCAGTACTTC. V gene TRBV6-4 combines with J gene TRBJ2-5; D remains ambiguous. Trimming took 6 bases from V and 0 from J, leaving 11 bases between them. The germline V gene encodes CDR1 MRHNA and CDR2 SNTAGT. CDR3 length equals 14 residues.

The rearrangement links TRBV28 to TRBJ2-7; D is perhaps TRBD2 (6 bases). V lost 4 bases, J lost 2 bases, and 9 bases lay in between. Germline values: CDR1 MDHEN, CDR2 SYDVKM. The CDR3 loop spans 13 amino acids. The CDR3 here is CASSSRLAYEQYF. The DNA for the CDR3 is TGTGCCAGCAGTTCCAGACTAGCCTACGAGCAGTACTTC.

The chain uses TRBV2 and TRBJ2-1; the match to TRBD2 covers 11 bases. The CDR3 runs to 15 residues. Looked up from germline, CDR1 is SNHLY and CDR2 is FYNNEI. V shed 6 bases, J shed 5 bases, and the junction held 6 bases outside the gene matches. Here the CDR3 DNA reads TGTGCCAGCAGGCCTGGGACTAGCGGACACAATGAGCAGTTCTTC. It is translated as CASRPGTSGHNEQFF.

The chain carries TRBV7-2 and TRBJ2-3, with 10 bases identical to TRBD2. This CDR3 has 19 amino acids. V was pared by 5 bases and J by 6 bases, with 20 bases of the junction left unmatched. The germline CDR1 and CDR2 sequences are SGHTA and FQGNSA. CDR3: CASSLGLAPPGFTLDTQYF. DNA of the CDR3: TGTGCCAGCAGCCTGGGACTAGCGCCCCCCGGGTTTACACTGGATACGCAGTATTTT.

This clone was observed a handful of times. DNA for the CDR3: TGCAGCGTTGCGGGTGGCGGGGAGCTGTTTTTT. This sequence encodes CSVAGGGELFF. The V and J genes are TRBV29-1 and TRBJ2-2, with D uncertain. This CDR3 region has 11 residues. From germline, CDR1 is SQVTM and CDR2 ANQGSEA. V was trimmed by 4 bases and J by 7 bases, leaving 7 bases between them.